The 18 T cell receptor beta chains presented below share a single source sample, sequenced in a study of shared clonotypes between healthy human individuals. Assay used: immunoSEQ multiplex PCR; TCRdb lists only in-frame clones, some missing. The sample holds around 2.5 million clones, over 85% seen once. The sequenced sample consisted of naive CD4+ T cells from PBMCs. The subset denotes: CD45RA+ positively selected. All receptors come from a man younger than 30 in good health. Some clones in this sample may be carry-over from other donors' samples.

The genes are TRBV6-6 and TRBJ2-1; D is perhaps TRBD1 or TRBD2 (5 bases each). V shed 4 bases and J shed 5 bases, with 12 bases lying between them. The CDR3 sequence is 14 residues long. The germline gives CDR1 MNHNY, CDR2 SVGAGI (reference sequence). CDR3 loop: CASSLWDLNNEQFF. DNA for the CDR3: TGTGCCAGCAGTTTGTGGGACCTGAACAATGAGCAGTTCTTC.

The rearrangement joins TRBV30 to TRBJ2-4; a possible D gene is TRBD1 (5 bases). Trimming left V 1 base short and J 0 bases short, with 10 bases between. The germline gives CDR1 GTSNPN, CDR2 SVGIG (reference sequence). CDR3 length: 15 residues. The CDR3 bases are TGTGCCTGGAGTGAACAGGACCTAGCCAAAAACATTCAGTACTTC. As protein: CAWSEQDLAKNIQYF.

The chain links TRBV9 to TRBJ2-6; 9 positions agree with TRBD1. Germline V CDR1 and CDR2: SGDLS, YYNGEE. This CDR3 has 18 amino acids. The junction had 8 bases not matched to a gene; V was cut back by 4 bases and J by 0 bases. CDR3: CASSITGTGPSGANVLTF. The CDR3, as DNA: TGTGCCAGCAGCATCACCGGGACAGGGCCCTCTGGGGCCAACGTCCTGACTTTC.

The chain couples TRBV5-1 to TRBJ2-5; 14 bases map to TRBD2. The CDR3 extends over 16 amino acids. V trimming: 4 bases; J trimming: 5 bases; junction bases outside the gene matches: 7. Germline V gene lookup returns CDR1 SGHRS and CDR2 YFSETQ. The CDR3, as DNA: TGCGCCAGCAGCGTCGGACTAGCGGGAGGCCCGGAGACCCAGTACTTC. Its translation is CASSVGLAGGPETQYF.

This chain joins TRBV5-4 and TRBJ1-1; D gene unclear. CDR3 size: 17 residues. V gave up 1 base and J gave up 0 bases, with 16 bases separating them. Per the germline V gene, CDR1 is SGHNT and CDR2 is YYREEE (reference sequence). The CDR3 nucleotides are TGTGCCAGCAGCTTGTATCTTAGCCCTGCTATGAACACTGAAGCTTTCTTT. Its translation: CASSLYLSPAMNTEAFF.

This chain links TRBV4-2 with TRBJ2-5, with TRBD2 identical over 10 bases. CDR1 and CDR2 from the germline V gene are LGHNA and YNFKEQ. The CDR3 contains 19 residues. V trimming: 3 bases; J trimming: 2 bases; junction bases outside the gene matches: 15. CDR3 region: CASSHPLPTLAGVQETQYF. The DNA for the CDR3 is TGTGCCAGCAGCCACCCCCTACCCACTCTAGCGGGAGTACAAGAGACCCAGTACTTC.

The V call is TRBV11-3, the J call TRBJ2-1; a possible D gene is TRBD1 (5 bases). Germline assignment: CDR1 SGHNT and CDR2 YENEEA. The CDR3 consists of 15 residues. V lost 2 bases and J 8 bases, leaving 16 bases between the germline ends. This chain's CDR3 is CASSLYSKGMDEQFF. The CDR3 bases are TGTGCCAGCAGCTTATACTCAAAGGGGATGGATGAGCAGTTCTTC.

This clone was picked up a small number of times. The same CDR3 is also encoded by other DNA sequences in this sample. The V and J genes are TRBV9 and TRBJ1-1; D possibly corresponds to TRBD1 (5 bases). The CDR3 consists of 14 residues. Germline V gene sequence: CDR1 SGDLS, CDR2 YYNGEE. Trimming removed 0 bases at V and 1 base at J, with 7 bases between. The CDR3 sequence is CASSVGGSNTEAFF. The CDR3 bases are TGTGCCAGCAGCGTAGGGGGGTCGAACACTGAAGCTTTCTTT.

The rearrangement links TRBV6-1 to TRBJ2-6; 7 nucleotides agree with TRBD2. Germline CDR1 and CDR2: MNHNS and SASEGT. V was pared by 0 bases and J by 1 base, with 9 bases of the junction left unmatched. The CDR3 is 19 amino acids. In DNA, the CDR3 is TGTGCCAGCAGTGAAGCCCCGGGAGGCTCGAGATCTGGGGCCAACGTCCTGACTTTC. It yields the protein CASSEAPGGSRSGANVLTF.

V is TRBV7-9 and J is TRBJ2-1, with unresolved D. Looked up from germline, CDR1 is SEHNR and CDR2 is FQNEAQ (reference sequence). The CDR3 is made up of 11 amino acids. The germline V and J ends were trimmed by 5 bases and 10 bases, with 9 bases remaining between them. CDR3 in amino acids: CASSPLTEQFF. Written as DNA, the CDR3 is TGTGCCAGCAGCCCTCTCACGGAGCAGTTCTTC.

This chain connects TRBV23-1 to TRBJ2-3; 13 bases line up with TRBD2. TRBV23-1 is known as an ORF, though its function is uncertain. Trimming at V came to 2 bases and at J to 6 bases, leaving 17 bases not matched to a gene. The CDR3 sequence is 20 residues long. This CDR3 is CASSQPGLAGALRHLDTQYF. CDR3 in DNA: TGCGCCAGCAGTCAACCTGGACTAGCGGGAGCCCTACGCCACCTGGATACGCAGTATTTT.

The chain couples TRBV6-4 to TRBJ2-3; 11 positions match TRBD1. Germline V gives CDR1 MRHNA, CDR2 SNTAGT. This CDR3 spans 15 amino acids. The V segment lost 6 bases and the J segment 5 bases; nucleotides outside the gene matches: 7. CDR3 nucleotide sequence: TGTGCCAGCAGCCAAGGACAGGGGGCGGGAGATACGCAGTATTTT. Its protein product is CASSQGQGAGDTQYF.

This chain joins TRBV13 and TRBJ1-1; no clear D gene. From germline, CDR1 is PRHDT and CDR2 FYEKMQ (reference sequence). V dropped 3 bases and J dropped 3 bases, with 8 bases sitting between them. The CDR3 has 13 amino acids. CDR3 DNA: TGTGCCAGCAGCTTGAGACCGGACACTGAAGCTTTCTTT. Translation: CASSLRPDTEAFF.

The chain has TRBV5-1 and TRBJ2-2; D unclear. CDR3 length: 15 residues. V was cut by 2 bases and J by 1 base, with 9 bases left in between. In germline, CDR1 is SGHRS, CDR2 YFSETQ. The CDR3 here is CASSLLLQNTGELFF. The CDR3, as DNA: TGCGCCAGCAGCTTACTACTCCAGAACACCGGGGAGCTGTTTTTT.

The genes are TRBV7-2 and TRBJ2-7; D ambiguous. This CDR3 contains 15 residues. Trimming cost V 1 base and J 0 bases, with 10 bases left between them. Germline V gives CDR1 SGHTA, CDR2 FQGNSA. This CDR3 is CASSLEAGPSYEQYF. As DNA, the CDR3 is TGTGCCAGCAGCTTAGAGGCAGGCCCCTCCTACGAGCAGTACTTC. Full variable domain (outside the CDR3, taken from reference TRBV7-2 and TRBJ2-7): GAGVSQSPSNKVTEKGKDVELRCDPISGHTALYWYRQSLGQGLEFLIYFQGNSAPDKSGLPSDRFSAERTGGSVSTLTIQRTQQEDSAVYLCASSLEAGPSYEQYFGPGTRLTVT.

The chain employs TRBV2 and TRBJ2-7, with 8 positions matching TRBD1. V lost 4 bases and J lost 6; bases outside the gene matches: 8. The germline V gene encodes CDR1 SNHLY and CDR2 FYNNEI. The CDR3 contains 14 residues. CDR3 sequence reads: CASSGGRGRAEQYF. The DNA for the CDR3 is TGTGCCAGCAGTGGGGGCAGGGGGCGGGCCGAGCAGTACTTC.

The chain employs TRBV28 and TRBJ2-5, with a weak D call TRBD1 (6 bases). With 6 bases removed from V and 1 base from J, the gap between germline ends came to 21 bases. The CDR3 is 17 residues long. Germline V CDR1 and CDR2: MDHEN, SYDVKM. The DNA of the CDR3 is TGTGCCAGCAGATTAAAGCTCCCAGGGGCTACCCAAGAGACCCAGTACTTC. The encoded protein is CASRLKLPGATQETQYF. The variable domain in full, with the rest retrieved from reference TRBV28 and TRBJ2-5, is DVKVTQSSRYLVKRTGEKVFLECVQDMDHENMFWYRQDPGLGLRLIYFSYDVKMKEKGDIPEGYSVSREKKERFSLILESASTNQTSMYLCASRLKLPGATQETQYFGPGTRLLVL.

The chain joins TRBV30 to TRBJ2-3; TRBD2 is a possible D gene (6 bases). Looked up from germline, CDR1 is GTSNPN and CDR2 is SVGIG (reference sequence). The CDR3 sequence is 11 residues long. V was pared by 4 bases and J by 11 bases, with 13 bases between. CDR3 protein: CAWIPGTQQYF. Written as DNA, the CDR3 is TGTGCCTGGATCCCCGGGACTCAGCAGTATTTT. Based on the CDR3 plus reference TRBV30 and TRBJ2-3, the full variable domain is SQTIHQWPATLVQPVGSPLSLECTVEGTSNPNLYWYRQAAGRGLQLLFYSVGIGQISSEVPQNLSASRPQDRQFILSSKKLLLSDSGFYLCAWIPGTQQYFGPGTRLTVL.